This T cell receptor (beta chain) originates from a study of cytomegalovirus exposure and HLA in healthy donors. V trimming: 5 bases; J trimming: 2 bases; junction bases outside the gene matches: 4. CDR1 and CDR2 from the germline V gene are SGHVS and FQNEAQ. CDR3 size: 16 residues. The PCR ran on 60 Vbeta and 13 Jbeta primers. The repertoire was sequenced with immunoSEQ multiplex PCR; TCRdb's copy has only in-frame clones and lacks some. The top ten clones hold 9.5% to 13% of a sample with about 120,000 clones, 70% to 85% of them seen once. Material: PBMCs. This sequence joins TRBV7-8 and TRBJ1-3; 12 nucleotides line up with TRBD1. The origin of this receptor is a man in his forties in good health and CMV-seropositive. DNA of the CDR3: TGTGCCAGCAGCGAAAGGGACAGGGGGCCTGGAAACACCATATATTTT. Protein sequence: CASSERDRGPGNTIYF. The variable domain in full, completed from reference TRBV7-8 and TRBJ1-3, reads GAGVSQSPRYKVAKRGQDVALRCDPISGHVSLFWYQQALGQGPEFLTYFQNEAQLDKSGLPSDRFFAERPEGSVSTLKIQRTQQEDSAVYLCASSERDRGPGNTIYFGEGSWLTVV.